Listed below are T cell receptor beta chains from one sample, sequenced in a study of T cell responses to AZD1222 COVID-19 vaccine. The protocol was immunoSEQ multiplex PCR, while the TCRdb copy is restricted to in-frame clones and leaves out a portion. The sample has some 100,000 clones, about 87% seen once. The material sequenced was peripheral blood, taken on day 0 of AZD1222 vaccination. Every receptor here comes from an adult in good health. Each CDR3 is given with its conserved first and last residue. The order of the fields is V gene, D gene, clone size, J gene, CDR3 length, CDR3 DNA, CDR3 protein. A D gene is named only where the DNA matches it firmly. Expanded clones get a size class; other rows say once, few or many, or leave the size out.

v_gene: TRBV27
d_gene: TRBD2
abundance: -
j_gene: TRBJ2-5
len: 14
CDR3nt: TGTGCCAGCAGGAGCGGGAGTCACTTGGAGACCCAGTACTTC
CDR3aa: CASRSGSHLETQYF

v_gene: TRBV5-4
d_gene: -
abundance: -
j_gene: TRBJ2-1
len: 15
CDR3nt: TGTGCCAGCAGCTTGCGGACAACCGGTACCAATGAGCAGTTCTTC
CDR3aa: CASSLRTTGTNEQFF

v_gene: TRBV9
d_gene: TRBD1
abundance: -
j_gene: TRBJ1-2
len: 14
CDR3nt: TGTGCCAGCAGCGACAGGGGGTTTAACTATGGCTACACCTTC
CDR3aa: CASSDRGFNYGYTF

v_gene: TRBV19
d_gene: -
abundance: -
j_gene: TRBJ1-5
len: 17
CDR3nt: TGTGCCAGTAGTATCCGGACAGACGCCCAGACTAATCAGCCCCAGCATTTT
CDR3aa: CASSIRTDAQTNQPQHF

v_gene: TRBV2
d_gene: TRBD2
abundance: -
j_gene: TRBJ2-7
len: 14
CDR3nt: TGTGCCAGTAGAGGTCCGGGACTAGCGGAGGAGCAGTACTTC
CDR3aa: CASRGPGLAEEQYF

v_gene: TRBV5-7
d_gene: TRBD2
abundance: -
j_gene: TRBJ2-1
len: 18
CDR3nt: TGTGCCAGCAGCTTGTCCCTGACTAGCGGGAGTTTTTACAATGAGCAGTTCTTC
CDR3aa: CASSLSLTSGSFYNEQFF

v_gene: TRBV3-1/TRBV3-2
d_gene: TRBD1
abundance: -
j_gene: TRBJ1-2
len: 16
CDR3nt: TGTGCCAGCAGCCAAGAGAGTGGGACAGATAACTATGGCTACACCTTC
CDR3aa: CASSQESGTDNYGYTF

v_gene: TRBV4-2
d_gene: TRBD1
abundance: once
j_gene: TRBJ1-1
len: 15
CDR3nt: TGTGCCAGCAGCCAAGATTCAGGGGGGAACACTGAAGCTTTCTTT
CDR3aa: CASSQDSGGNTEAFF

v_gene: TRBV5-1
d_gene: -
abundance: -
j_gene: TRBJ2-2
len: 15
CDR3nt: TGCGCCAGCAGCTTCGGGACTGCGAACACCGGGGAGCTGTTTTTT
CDR3aa: CASSFGTANTGELFF

v_gene: TRBV5-6
d_gene: -
abundance: -
j_gene: TRBJ2-5
len: 15
CDR3nt: TGTGCCAGCAGCACCGGGACTTTTAGCGGAGAGACCCAGTACTTC
CDR3aa: CASSTGTFSGETQYF

v_gene: TRBV7-8
d_gene: -
abundance: -
j_gene: TRBJ1-5
len: 15
CDR3nt: TGTGCCAGCAGCTTAGAAGCAGGGGCAAGTCAGCCCCAGCATTTT
CDR3aa: CASSLEAGASQPQHF

v_gene: TRBV2
d_gene: -
abundance: -
j_gene: TRBJ2-5
len: 14
CDR3nt: TGTGCCAGCAGTGAAGACTTGGGGGGAGAGACCCAGTACTTC
CDR3aa: CASSEDLGGETQYF

v_gene: TRBV4-1
d_gene: -
abundance: -
j_gene: TRBJ2-1
len: 13
CDR3nt: TGCGCCAGCAGCCAAGCCCAGAACAATGAGCAGTTCTTC
CDR3aa: CASSQAQNNEQFF

v_gene: TRBV7-9
d_gene: -
abundance: -
j_gene: TRBJ1-3
len: 15
CDR3nt: TGTGCCAGCAGCTTAAGGGGGATCTCTGGAAACACCATATATTTT
CDR3aa: CASSLRGISGNTIYF

v_gene: TRBV11-1
d_gene: TRBD1
abundance: -
j_gene: TRBJ1-1
len: 14
CDR3nt: TGTGCCAGCACCCCGGGACAGAGGAACACTGAAGCTTTCTTT
CDR3aa: CASTPGQRNTEAFF

v_gene: TRBV28
d_gene: -
abundance: -
j_gene: TRBJ2-1
len: 14
CDR3nt: TGTGCCAGCATAGGGGCAGGGGCGTACAATGAGCAGTTCTTC
CDR3aa: CASIGAGAYNEQFF

v_gene: TRBV27
d_gene: TRBD1
abundance: -
j_gene: TRBJ2-1
len: 14
CDR3nt: TGTGCCAGCAGTCCCCGGGACAGGGGGGATGAGCAGTTCTTC
CDR3aa: CASSPRDRGDEQFF

v_gene: TRBV15
d_gene: TRBD1
abundance: -
j_gene: TRBJ1-4
len: 12
CDR3nt: TGTGCCACTCGGACAGGGGATGAAAAACTGTTTTTT
CDR3aa: CATRTGDEKLFF

v_gene: TRBV30
d_gene: TRBD1
abundance: -
j_gene: TRBJ1-3
len: 14
CDR3nt: TGTGCCTGGGAGGACAGGGGGTTAGGAAACACCATATATTTT
CDR3aa: CAWEDRGLGNTIYF

v_gene: TRBV30
d_gene: -
abundance: -
j_gene: TRBJ2-3
len: 12
CDR3nt: TGTGCCTGGAGTCCTAGAGCAGATACGCAGTATTTT
CDR3aa: CAWSPRADTQYF

v_gene: TRBV30
d_gene: -
abundance: -
j_gene: TRBJ1-1
len: 15
CDR3nt: TGTGCCTGGGGTAGGAAACAGGGACGAGGCACTGAAGCTTTCTTT
CDR3aa: CAWGRKQGRGTEAFF

v_gene: TRBV27
d_gene: TRBD1
abundance: -
j_gene: TRBJ2-1
len: 17
CDR3nt: TGTGCCAGCAGTTTATGGACAGGGGGTATGGGATACAATGAGCAGTTCTTC
CDR3aa: CASSLWTGGMGYNEQFF

v_gene: TRBV28
d_gene: -
abundance: -
j_gene: TRBJ2-7
len: 15
CDR3nt: TGTGCCAGCATGGGTTGGCAGGGAGGTGGTGACGAGCAGTACTTC
CDR3aa: CASMGWQGGGDEQYF

v_gene: TRBV28
d_gene: TRBD2
abundance: -
j_gene: TRBJ2-1
len: 14
CDR3nt: TGTGCCAGCATCATAGCGGGAGGGCACAATGAGCAGTTCTTC
CDR3aa: CASIIAGGHNEQFF

v_gene: TRBV7-9
d_gene: -
abundance: -
j_gene: TRBJ1-1
len: 12
CDR3nt: TGTGCCAGCAGCGCAGCCCGGGCTGAAGCTTTCTTT
CDR3aa: CASSAARAEAFF

v_gene: TRBV4-2
d_gene: -
abundance: -
j_gene: TRBJ1-5
len: 17
CDR3nt: TGTGCCAGCAGCCAAGATGGCCGGGGAGGGGGCAATCAGCCCCAGCATTTT
CDR3aa: CASSQDGRGGGNQPQHF

v_gene: TRBV7-6
d_gene: TRBD2
abundance: -
j_gene: TRBJ2-1
len: 16
CDR3nt: TGTGCCAGCAGCTTAGAAGCGGGAGGGTCGGTAAATGAGCAGTTCTTC
CDR3aa: CASSLEAGGSVNEQFF

v_gene: TRBV7-9
d_gene: TRBD2
abundance: -
j_gene: TRBJ2-2
len: 19
CDR3nt: TGTGCCGGATTAAATAAAGCGGGACTAGCGTTTACGAACACCGGGGAGCTGTTTTTT
CDR3aa: CAGLNKAGLAFTNTGELFF

v_gene: TRBV7-2
d_gene: TRBD1
abundance: -
j_gene: TRBJ1-5
len: 14
CDR3nt: TGTGCCAGCAGCAGAACAGGGGGCAATCAGCCCCAGCATTTT
CDR3aa: CASSRTGGNQPQHF

v_gene: TRBV9
d_gene: TRBD1
abundance: -
j_gene: TRBJ2-7
len: 15
CDR3nt: TGTGCCAGCAGCGTAGGGGTCCACGGACAGGCCGAGCAGTACTTC
CDR3aa: CASSVGVHGQAEQYF

v_gene: TRBV6-5
d_gene: -
abundance: -
j_gene: TRBJ2-7
len: 15
CDR3nt: TGTGCCAGCAGTTACTCCGCAGGGGTGTCCTACGAGCAGTACTTC
CDR3aa: CASSYSAGVSYEQYF

v_gene: TRBV5-1
d_gene: -
abundance: -
j_gene: TRBJ2-7
len: 15
CDR3nt: TGCGCCAGCAGCTTGAACGGTCCAAGCTCCTACGAGCAGTACTTC
CDR3aa: CASSLNGPSSYEQYF

v_gene: TRBV25-1
d_gene: -
abundance: -
j_gene: TRBJ1-4
len: 16
CDR3nt: TGTGCCAGCAGTGAAGGGAAGGGAGCCAGCCATGAAAAACTGTTTTTT
CDR3aa: CASSEGKGASHEKLFF

v_gene: TRBV6-4
d_gene: -
abundance: -
j_gene: TRBJ2-2
len: 15
CDR3nt: TGTGCCAGCAGCCCCCGGGGGTCAGACACCGGGGAGCTGTTTTTT
CDR3aa: CASSPRGSDTGELFF

v_gene: TRBV19
d_gene: TRBD2
abundance: -
j_gene: TRBJ2-1
len: 14
CDR3nt: TGTGCCAGTAGTATGGGGACTAGCGGAAATGAGCAGTTCTTC
CDR3aa: CASSMGTSGNEQFF

v_gene: TRBV6-6
d_gene: -
abundance: -
j_gene: TRBJ2-1
len: 14
CDR3nt: TGTGCCAGCTCTCGGGCGGGCCGGGGAGATGAGCAGTTCTTC
CDR3aa: CASSRAGRGDEQFF

v_gene: TRBV28
d_gene: TRBD1
abundance: -
j_gene: TRBJ1-1
len: 11
CDR3nt: TGTGCCAGCAGCGGACAGGTTGAAGCTTTCTTT
CDR3aa: CASSGQVEAFF

v_gene: TRBV6-4
d_gene: TRBD1
abundance: -
j_gene: TRBJ1-2
len: 16
CDR3nt: TGTGCCAGCAGTCCCGGGACAGGGGTCGTCAGCGGTGGCTACACCTTC
CDR3aa: CASSPGTGVVSGGYTF

v_gene: TRBV10-2
d_gene: -
abundance: -
j_gene: TRBJ1-5
len: 12
CDR3nt: TGCGCCAGCAGTGAGTCTTTTCAGCCCCAGCATTTT
CDR3aa: CASSESFQPQHF

v_gene: TRBV11-3
d_gene: -
abundance: -
j_gene: TRBJ1-3
len: 15
CDR3nt: TGTGCCAGCAGCTTAAGGACAACCTCTGGAAACACCATATATTTT
CDR3aa: CASSLRTTSGNTIYF

v_gene: TRBV6-5
d_gene: TRBD1
abundance: -
j_gene: TRBJ1-1
len: 15
CDR3nt: TGTGCCAGCAGGCTCCGGGACAGGGGGGGGACTGAAGCTTTCTTT
CDR3aa: CASRLRDRGGTEAFF